This TCR beta chain was identified during a study of OX40 agonist ivuxolimab in advanced cancers. Across the whole study: Of mixed ages from about 23 to 79 and averaging approximately 60 years, the group was around 78% male.

The table came from immunoSEQ multiplex PCR; TCRdb's copy has only in-frame clones and leaves some out. The sample lists around 60,000 clones; around nine tenths were seen once. On this clone itself: Its antigen is still unknown.

Germline CDR1 LNHDA, CDR2 SQIVND (reference sequence). With V trimmed by 5 bases and J by 9 bases, 19 bases remained unmatched. The CDR3 consists of 17 residues. The study's findings and limits: Averaging showed that CD8+ T cells had more expanded clones than CD4+ did.

The rearrangement links TRBV19 to TRBJ1-5; the match to TRBD1 covers 7 bases. Sequencing was performed on CD4+ or CD8+ T cells sorted from blood, taken in a trial of the OX40 agonist ivuxolimab. This TCR was recovered from an adult with an advanced solid tumor such as melanoma, head and neck, liver or kidney cancer. The CDR3 loop is CASSWDGQVGPGWPQHF. The CDR3 coding sequence is TGTGCCAGTAGTTGGGACGGACAGGTAGGCCCAGGGTGGCCCCAGCATTTT.